Below are 26 T cell receptor beta chains sequenced from a single sample in a study of T cell repertoires in cytomegalovirus infection. TCRdb called the reads again in MiXCR, with one record for every CDR3 protein. Of approximately 70,000 distinct CDR3 sequences in the sample, 3% to 4.5% were seen once. Sequenced material: PBMCs. The receptor source for this set is a human donor in good health (CMV status not recorded). Some clones in this sample may be carry-over from other donors' samples.

This clonotype was recorded at least ten times. This sequence joins TRBV28 and TRBJ2-3, with D possibly TRBD2 on 7 matching bases. The germline V and J ends were trimmed by 8 bases and 3 bases, with 18 bases remaining between them. This CDR3 contains 15 residues. The germline V gene has CDR1 MDHEN and CDR2 SYDVKM. CDR3 region: CASAGEGVRTDTQYF. In nucleotides, the CDR3 is TGTGCCAGCGCTGGGGAGGGGGTAAGGACAGATACGCAGTATTTT.

At least ten counts were recorded for this clonotype. This chain connects TRBV7-4 to TRBJ1-1; D is possibly TRBD1 (5 bases). Germline V lookup: CDR1 SGHVT, CDR2 SQSDAQ. The V gene lost 0 bases and the J gene lost 5 bases, with 7 bases spanning the gap. The CDR3 sequence is 13 residues long. The CDR3 loop reads CASSLAEGTEAFF. For the CDR3, the DNA is TGTGCCAGCAGCTTAGCGGAGGGGACTGAAGCTTTCTTT.

The sample holds many counts of this clonotype. The chain couples TRBV7-2 to TRBJ1-2; 7 bases align to TRBD1. The V and J ends lost 1 base and 4 bases, in that order; junction bases with no gene match: 0. This CDR3 contains 13 residues. Germline loops: CDR1 SGHTA, CDR2 FQGNSA. The CDR3 DNA follows: TGTGCCAGCAGCTTAGGGACAGGCTATGGCTACACCTTC. It codes for CASSLGTGYGYTF.

This clonotype showed up many times. The chain links TRBV28 to TRBJ2-1; 10 positions match TRBD2. With V trimmed by 2 bases and J by 5 bases, 6 bases remained unmatched. This CDR3 comprises 16 residues. Germline lookup yields CDR1 MDHEN and CDR2 SYDVKM. CDR3: CASSLGAGGTDNEQFF. CDR3 nucleotide sequence: TGTGCCAGCAGTTTAGGAGCGGGAGGGACCGACAATGAGCAGTTCTTC. The full variable domain, in which reference TRBV28 and TRBJ2-1 provide the parts outside the CDR3, is DVKVTQSSRYLVKRTGEKVFLECVQDMDHENMFWYRQDPGLGLRLIYFSYDVKMKEKGDIPEGYSVSREKKERFSLILESASTNQTSMYLCASSLGAGGTDNEQFFGPGTRLTVL.

On this clonotype: It may be a read error: a sequence one base away is much more abundant. The J gene is TRBJ2-5, the V gene TRBV7-2, with no clear D. The V gene's germline CDR1 is SGHTA and CDR2 FQGNSA. The CDR3 loop spans 12 amino acids. With 5 bases removed from V and 0 bases from J, the gap between germline ends came to 4 bases. The CDR3 nucleotides read TGTGCCAGCAGCCACTACCAAGAGACCCAGTACTTC. Translation: CASSHYQETQYF. Filled out from reference TRBV7-2 and TRBJ2-5, the complete variable domain reads GAGVSQSPSNKVTEKGKDVELRCDPISGHTALYWYRQSLGQGLEFLIYFQGNSAPDKSGLPSDRFSAERTGGSVSTLTIQRTQQEDSAVYLCASSHYQETQYFGPGTRLLVL.

In its sample, this clonotype ranks as medium-sized. V gene TRBV7-2 combines with J gene TRBJ1-6, with unresolved D. Germline V gene lookup returns CDR1 SGHTA and CDR2 FQGNSA. Trimming took 5 bases from V and 14 from J, leaving 22 bases between them. CDR3 length: 15 residues. CDR3 in amino acids: CASSTRENQFRSLHF. The CDR3 region has the DNA TGTGCCAGCAGCACCCGGGAGAATCAATTCAGATCCCTCCACTTT.

This clonotype was counted many times. The chain uses TRBV12-3 or TRBV12-4 and TRBJ1-4; tentative D call: TRBD1 (5 bases). The CDR3 sequence is 15 residues long. The germline V and J ends were trimmed by 6 bases and 0 bases, with 11 bases remaining between them. The CDR3 sequence is CASRRQPATNEKLFF. The CDR3 nucleotides are TGTGCCAGCAGACGACAGCCTGCAACTAATGAAAAACTGTTTTTT.

This clonotype appeared many times. This chain uses TRBV5-4 with TRBJ2-1; 8 positions agree with TRBD2. V was pared by 2 bases and J by 0 bases, with 1 base of the junction left unmatched. Germline loops: CDR1 SGHNT, CDR2 YYREEE (reference sequence). The CDR3 consists of 15 residues. The chain's CDR3 is CASSFSGSSYNEQFF. The CDR3 nucleotides are TGTGCCAGCAGCTTCAGCGGGAGCTCCTACAATGAGCAGTTCTTC.

This clonotype appeared many times. The junction does not match germline at one end; this may be a read error. This chain links TRBV7-7 with TRBJ2-3; TRBD2 aligns across 11 bases. Germline CDR1 reads SSHAT; CDR2 reads FNYEAQ (reference sequence). CDR3 size: 14 residues. The CDR3 sequence is CASSSGLAADTQYF. Here the CDR3 DNA reads TGTGCTAGCAGCTCGGGACTAGCGGCAGATACGCAGTATTTT.

This clonotype was seen repeatedly, ten times or more. This chain connects TRBV2 to TRBJ2-3; 9 bases map to TRBD2. V lost 8 bases, J lost 7 bases, and 16 bases stayed unmatched. CDR1 is SNHLY and CDR2 is FYNNEI in the germline V gene. CDR3 length: 16 amino acids. The CDR3 spells CASHHPRWTSANTQYF. The CDR3 coding sequence is TGTGCCAGCCACCACCCCCGGTGGACTAGCGCAAATACGCAGTATTTT.

This clonotype has at least ten counts. This chain connects TRBV11-1 to TRBJ2-1, with 16 bases identical to TRBD2. The junction had 6 bases not matched to a gene; V was cut back by 4 bases and J by 3 bases. The CDR3 has 18 residues. The germline V gene encodes CDR1 SGHAT and CDR2 FQDESV (reference sequence). CDR3 amino acids: CASSWPGTSGRVYNEQFF. In DNA, the CDR3 is TGTGCCAGCAGCTGGCCCGGGACTAGCGGGAGGGTCTACAATGAGCAGTTCTTC.

This clonotype was picked up many times. V is TRBV7-2 and J is TRBJ1-5, with D perhaps TRBD1 (5 bases). Between the trimmed V and J ends, which lost 2 bases and 7 bases, there was a span of 9 bases. Looked up from germline, CDR1 is SGHTA and CDR2 is FQGNSA. This CDR3 is 13 amino acids long. The CDR3 DNA follows: TGTGCCAGCAGCTTATGGAGGGGCCAGCCCCAGCATTTT. Residues: CASSLWRGQPQHF.

This clonotype came up many times. The chain couples TRBV6-2 or TRBV6-3 to TRBJ2-1, with D tentatively TRBD2 (6 bases). The CDR3 loop spans 14 amino acids. Trimming took off 1 base at V and 7 bases at J, with 11 bases between the two ends. The germline V gene has CDR1 MNHEY and CDR2 SVGEGT. The CDR3 bases are TGTGCCAGCAGTTACTTGAAGGGGAGGAATGAGCAGTTCTTC. Translating it yields CASSYLKGRNEQFF.

This clonotype has a count of ten or more. The chain recombines TRBV6-2 or TRBV6-3 with TRBJ2-2, with a weak D call TRBD1 (5 bases). V dropped 2 bases and J dropped 7 bases, with 8 bases sitting between them. Per germline, CDR1 MNHEY and CDR2 SVGEGT. The CDR3 runs to 13 residues. This CDR3 is CASSYKGNGELFF. The CDR3 nucleotides read TGTGCCAGCAGTTACAAGGGGAACGGGGAGCTGTTTTTT.

This clonotype has at least ten counts. V is TRBV5-1 and J is TRBJ2-7, with D perhaps matching TRBD1 (6 bases). The CDR3 consists of 13 residues. Germline CDR1 is SGHRS and CDR2 is YFSETQ. V was clipped by 3 bases and J by 4 bases, with 11 bases between them. CDR3 nucleotide sequence: TGCGCCAGCAGCTCCGGCAGGGGATACGAGCAGTACTTC. It codes for CASSSGRGYEQYF.

This clonotype appeared many times. The V call is TRBV7-2, the J call TRBJ1-4; D unclear. This CDR3 spans 14 amino acids. CDR1 is SGHTA, CDR2 FQGNSA, per germline. Trimming took 5 bases from V and 4 from J, leaving 11 bases between them. The CDR3 here is CASSHPGGNEKLFF. CDR3 DNA: TGTGCCAGCAGCCATCCGGGCGGTAATGAAAAACTGTTTTTT.

This clonotype occurred many times. V and J are TRBV7-6 and TRBJ1-6; D unclear. The CDR3 covers 16 residues. Trimming removed 1 base at V and 7 bases at J, with 14 bases between. CDR1 is SGHVS, CDR2 FNYEAQ, per germline. As DNA, the CDR3 is TGTGCCAGCAGCTTAGGGACCCACCTTTCAAATTCACCCCTCCACTTT. This gives the protein CASSLGTHLSNSPLHF.

This clonotype was observed at least ten times. The gene calls are TRBV6-5 and TRBJ1-5, with 8 bases matching TRBD1. Losses at the gene ends were 6 bases for V and 2 bases for J; bases not matched to a gene: 6. The CDR3 is 15 amino acids. Germline CDR1 reads MNHEY; CDR2 reads SVGAGI. The CDR3 DNA follows: TGTGCCAGCAGGGCAGGGGGCGCCGGCAATCAGCCCCAGCATTTT. Translating it yields CASRAGGAGNQPQHF.

This clonotype has at least ten counts. This rearrangement joins TRBV28 to TRBJ1-6; 8 bases match TRBD1. The CDR3 has 12 amino acids. Germline assignment: CDR1 MDHEN and CDR2 SYDVKM. With V trimmed by 5 bases and J by 13 bases, 4 bases remained unmatched. The CDR3 bases are TGTGCCAGCAGTCTACAGGGGGATCCCCTCCACTTT. Translating gives CASSLQGDPLHF.

This clonotype was recorded at least ten times. Written as DNA, the CDR3 is TGTGCCAGCAGCCCCTACCCTGGGGCCAACGTCCTGACTTTC. Its protein is CASSPYPGANVLTF. The chain employs TRBV7-8 and TRBJ2-6; no definite D call. The CDR3 has 14 residues. Germline CDR1 reads SGHVS; CDR2 reads FQNEAQ. Between the trimmed V and J ends, which lost 5 bases and 2 bases, there was a span of 7 bases.

Note on this clonotype: A much larger clone lies a single base off, so this may be a read error. The CDR3 ends on some other residue instead of the conserved phenylalanine or tryptophan, so this is likely a read error. V and J are TRBV6-6 and TRBJ1-1, with 8 bases matching TRBD1. Germline CDR1 and CDR2: MNHNY and SVGAGI (reference sequence). This CDR3 has 14 residues. Trimming cost V 6 bases and J 3 bases; bases outside gene matches: 6. The CDR3 loop reads CASRTGGGYTEAFL. CDR3 DNA: TGTGCCAGCAGAACAGGGGGGGGGTACACTGAAGCTTTCTTA.

Many counts were recorded for this clonotype. V and J are TRBV28 and TRBJ2-3; D unresolved. The CDR3 is 15 amino acids. Trimming took off 3 bases at V and 2 bases at J, with 12 bases between the two ends. In germline, CDR1 is MDHEN, CDR2 SYDVKM. As DNA, the CDR3 is TGTGCCAGCAGTTTTCGACTCCGTGACACAGATACGCAGTATTTT. Translation: CASSFRLRDTDTQYF.

In this sample, this clonotype turned up many times. The J gene is TRBJ1-2, the V gene TRBV28; 7 nucleotides agree with TRBD1. Germline values: CDR1 MDHEN, CDR2 SYDVKM. V dropped 5 bases and J dropped 1; count of bases not matched to a gene: 7. This CDR3 is built from 15 residues. CDR3 loop: CASSPLTGFNYGYTF. Here the CDR3 DNA reads TGTGCCAGCAGTCCACTGACAGGGTTTAACTATGGCTACACCTTC.

This clonotype was counted between two and nine times. This chain joins TRBV11-2 and TRBJ1-2; D call uncertain. CDR1 SGHAT and CDR2 FQNNGV come from the germline V gene. The CDR3 length is 14 residues. V was shortened by 0 bases and J by 7 bases, with 12 bases between the two germline ends. CDR3 sequence (DNA): TGTGCCAGCAGCTTAGAGCGCTCCGGCGGTGGCTACACCTTC. Protein sequence: CASSLERSGGGYTF.

This clonotype was seen at least ten times. The chain employs TRBV7-2 and TRBJ2-2; D is ambiguous. The V gene lost 2 bases and the J gene lost 5 bases, with 9 bases spanning the gap. CDR1 is SGHTA and CDR2 is FQGNSA in the germline V gene. The CDR3 loop spans 14 amino acids. CDR3 sequence (DNA): TGTGCCAGCAGCTTACGGGCGTGGACCGGGGAGCTGTTTTTT. Translating it yields CASSLRAWTGELFF.

This clonotype showed up many times. This chain links TRBV7-2 with TRBJ2-7; maybe TRBD1 (5 bases). CDR1 is SGHTA, CDR2 FQGNSA, per germline. V gave up 0 bases and J gave up 0 bases, with 12 bases separating them. The CDR3 totals 16 residues. This CDR3 reads CASSLAGTDSSYEQYF. The CDR3 DNA follows: TGTGCCAGCAGCTTAGCTGGCACCGACAGCTCCTACGAGCAGTACTTC.